The clone carrying this TCR beta chain appeared once. Its specificity is not known. CDR3 regions of TCR beta were amplified from RNA transcripts. RT-PCR was first run with HTBI primers, then multiplex PCR in a second round. TCRdb ran MiXCR on the multiplex PCR reads and lists one entry per CDR3 protein. The table includes 560,000 or so distinct CDR3 sequences, approximately 37% detected once. The record originates from a study of Graves' ophthalmopathy and Graves' hyperthyroidism. Points from the study as a whole: The majority of expanded thyroid clonotypes above 0.001 frequency also occurred in blood. As the model predicted ophthalmopathy progression, it achieved a sensitivity of about 71% and a specificity of more than 72%.

The CDR3 consists of 14 residues. V was trimmed by 5 bases and J by 8 bases, leaving 18 bases between them. From germline, CDR1 is SQVTM and CDR2 ANQGSEA. This TCR came from an adult man with Graves' hyperthyroidism. The chain recombines TRBV29-1 with TRBJ1-4; D possibly corresponds to TRBD1 (5 bases). What was sequenced was peripheral blood or thyroid tissue (not recorded which). CDR3 bases: TGCAGCGTTTTTTGGGGAGGGGATACGGAAAAACTGTTTTTT. This codes for CSVFWGGDTEKLFF. Looking up the rest from reference TRBV29-1 and TRBJ1-4 gives the full variable domain: SAVISQKPSRDICQRGTSLTIQCQVDSQVTMMFWYRQQPGQSLTLIATANQGSEATYESGFVIDKFPISRPNLTFSTLTVSNMSPEDSSIYLCSVFWGGDTEKLFFGSGTQLSVL.